The 9 T cell receptor beta chains below all came from one sample that was sequenced in a study of brain T cells in children with intractable seizures. Sequenced by immunoSEQ multiplex PCR; TCRdb stores in-frame clones only, minus some. Of 80,000 or so clones listed, just over 90% are singletons. The sequences come from peripheral blood, collected at surgery. All receptors come from a boy under three years old with tuberous sclerosis and intractable seizures.

The V call is TRBV7-8, the J call TRBJ1-3, with a tentative D call TRBD1 (5 bases). The germline CDR1 and CDR2 sequences are SGHVS and FQNEAQ. CDR3 length: 16 residues. The V end was cut by 1 base, the J end by 0 bases, with 10 bases between. The chain's CDR3 is CASSLEAGTSGNTIYF. As DNA, the CDR3 is TGTGCCAGCAGCTTAGAAGCGGGGACCTCTGGAAACACCATATATTTT.

The genes are TRBV7-6 and TRBJ2-7; D is unclear. The CDR3 is 11 residues long. CDR1 is SGHVS, CDR2 FNYEAQ, per germline. V was clipped by 6 bases and J by 8 bases, with 11 bases between them. The CDR3 is CASSDSLQQYF. CDR3 DNA: TGTGCCAGCAGTGACTCGCTCCAGCAGTACTTC.

This rearrangement joins TRBV7-2 to TRBJ1-3; TRBD1 might be the D (6 bases). The V end was cut by 1 base, the J end by 0 bases, with 19 bases between. CDR3 length equals 19 residues. Germline assignment: CDR1 SGHTA and CDR2 FQGNSA. The CDR3 sequence is CASSLVGGGLRGSGNTIYF. The CDR3 nucleotides read TGTGCCAGCAGCTTAGTGGGAGGGGGTTTGAGGGGCTCTGGAAACACCATATATTTT. Supplemented by reference TRBV7-2 and TRBJ1-3, the full variable domain reads GAGVSQSPSNKVTEKGKDVELRCDPISGHTALYWYRQSLGQGLEFLIYFQGNSAPDKSGLPSDRFSAERTGGSVSTLTIQRTQQEDSAVYLCASSLVGGGLRGSGNTIYFGEGSWLTVV.

The chain carries TRBV27 and TRBJ2-7; D not certain. The germline V gene encodes CDR1 MNHEY and CDR2 SMNVEV (reference sequence). The CDR3 runs to 14 residues. Trimming took 0 bases from V and 2 from J, leaving 8 bases between them. The CDR3 DNA reads TGTGCCAGCAGTTTATCTGCAGGTCCCTACGAGCAGTACTTC. Protein product: CASSLSAGPYEQYF.

This chain links TRBV30 with TRBJ2-7; D gene uncertain. Germline assignment: CDR1 GTSNPN and CDR2 SVGIG (reference sequence). This CDR3 spans 12 amino acids. The V end lost 4 bases, the J end lost 4 bases, and 11 bases lay between the germline ends. Here the CDR3 reads CAWKGQTYEQYF. As DNA, the CDR3 is TGTGCCTGGAAGGGCCAGACTTACGAGCAGTACTTC.

This clone occurred once. The CDR3 is CSVESSGANVLTF. The CDR3 region has the DNA TGCAGCGTTGAGAGCTCTGGGGCCAACGTCCTGACTTTC. The rearrangement links TRBV29-1 to TRBJ2-6, with D unresolved. The CDR3 sequence is 13 residues long. Trimming left V 3 bases short and J 0 bases short, with 3 bases between. The germline V gene has CDR1 SQVTM and CDR2 ANQGSEA.

The rearrangement links TRBV7-9 to TRBJ2-1; D is possibly TRBD2 (5 bases). The germline V gene encodes CDR1 SEHNR and CDR2 FQNEAQ (reference sequence). Trimming took 4 bases from V and 13 from J, leaving 14 bases between them. CDR3 length: 12 residues. The DNA of the CDR3 is TGTGCCAGCAGCTATGACTATATTTCCCAGTTCTTC. It encodes CASSYDYISQFF.

The rearrangement links TRBV5-4 to TRBJ2-7, with 9 bases fitting TRBD1. CDR3 length equals 15 residues. From germline, CDR1 is SGHNT and CDR2 YYREEE (reference sequence). The V segment lost 3 bases and the J segment 4 bases; nucleotides outside the gene matches: 8. Here the CDR3 DNA reads TGTGCCAGCAGCTCGGGACAGGGAGTGTTTTACGAGCAGTACTTC. This translates into CASSSGQGVFYEQYF.

The chain links TRBV7-3 to TRBJ1-1; 7 bases fit TRBD1. In germline, CDR1 is SGHTA, CDR2 FQGTGA. CDR3 length: 16 residues. V lost 5 bases, J lost 0 bases, and 9 bases stayed unmatched. DNA for the CDR3: TGTGCCAGCAGCCCAAGTGGGACAGTGATGAACACTGAAGCTTTCTTT. Its protein product is CASSPSGTVMNTEAFF.